One sample yielded the 27 T cell receptor beta chains listed below, sequenced in a study of shared clonotypes between healthy human individuals. Assay used: immunoSEQ multiplex PCR; TCRdb lists only in-frame clones, some missing. This table has hundreds of thousands of clones, around 67% appearing once. The sequencing sample was made of memory CD4+ T cells sorted from blood. The subset is: CD45RA-negative fraction. Receptors originate from a man under 40 in good health.

V gene TRBV6-1 combines with J gene TRBJ2-3; possible D gene TRBD1, 6 bases. Germline V gene data show CDR1 as MNHNS and CDR2 as SASEGT. CDR3 length: 16 amino acids. Trimming took 4 bases from V and 0 from J, leaving 14 bases between them. CDR3 sequence reads: CASSAGTNPSTDTQYF. The CDR3 DNA reads as TGTGCCAGCAGTGCCGGGACAAACCCTAGCACAGATACGCAGTATTTT.

The rearrangement uses TRBV7-2 and TRBJ1-2; D not resolved. Germline lookup yields CDR1 SGHTA and CDR2 FQGNSA. V was pared by 0 bases and J by 4 bases, with 9 bases between. The CDR3 contains 14 residues. The CDR3 nucleotides are TGTGCCAGCAGCTTAGCGCTGAGGAGCTATGGCTACACCTTC. Protein sequence: CASSLALRSYGYTF.

The V and J genes are TRBV5-1 and TRBJ2-1; 12 nucleotides align to TRBD2. The germline CDR1 and CDR2 sequences are SGHRS and YFSETQ. This CDR3 comprises 15 residues. Germline trimming cut 6 bases from V and 2 bases from J; bases unmatched to any gene: 3. The CDR3 sequence: CASMTSGSTYNEQFF. CDR3 in DNA: TGCGCCAGCATGACTAGCGGGAGTACCTACAATGAGCAGTTCTTC.

The rearrangement uses TRBV27 and TRBJ2-7; perhaps TRBD2 as D (7 bases). The V end was cut by 3 bases, the J end by 1 base, with 13 bases between. The CDR3 spans 15 residues. Germline lookup yields CDR1 MNHEY and CDR2 SMNVEV (reference sequence). The CDR3 loop is CASSFGAGASYEQYF. CDR3 nucleotide sequence: TGTGCCAGCAGTTTTGGGGCGGGGGCTTCCTACGAGCAGTACTTC.

The chain joins TRBV7-6 to TRBJ2-3, with 16 bases identical to TRBD2. Trimming took 3 bases from V and 3 from J; bases not matched to a gene: 3. Germline V lookup: CDR1 SGHVS, CDR2 FNYEAQ. The CDR3 covers 17 residues. This CDR3 is CASSLGTSGRATDTQYF. The CDR3 coding sequence is TGTGCCAGCAGCTTGGGGACTAGCGGGAGGGCAACAGATACGCAGTATTTT.

The rearrangement uses TRBV18 and TRBJ2-7; D remains ambiguous. Deletions cut 5 bases from V and 0 bases from J, with 17 bases between. The CDR3 spans 16 residues. The germline gives CDR1 KGHSH, CDR2 LQKENI. For the CDR3, the DNA is TGTGCCAGCTCATACGCCGGGCCCGAGGTCTCCTACGAGCAGTACTTC. Translation: CASSYAGPEVSYEQYF.

This chain links TRBV11-1 with TRBJ2-2; no clear D gene. The CDR3 has 13 amino acids. Germline-derived CDR1 and CDR2 are SGHAT and FQDESV (reference sequence). With 5 bases removed from V and 5 bases from J, the gap between germline ends came to 9 bases. The CDR3 sequence is CASSQSPTGELFF. Here the CDR3 DNA reads TGTGCCAGCAGCCAGTCCCCAACCGGGGAGCTGTTTTTT.

The gene calls are TRBV19 and TRBJ2-1; 8 bases are a match to TRBD2. Germline CDR1 LNHDA, CDR2 SQIVND (reference sequence). The CDR3 sequence is 16 residues long. Losses at the gene ends were 5 bases for V and 9 bases for J; bases not matched to a gene: 15. The CDR3 region is CASSSPGGEGRSEQFF. The CDR3 DNA is TGTGCCAGTAGTTCCCCCGGGGGGGAGGGCCGGAGTGAGCAGTTCTTC.

This clone was detected a few times. The gene calls are TRBV30 and TRBJ2-7; TRBD1 matches 7 bases. This CDR3 contains 14 residues. From germline, CDR1 is GTSNPN and CDR2 SVGIG (reference sequence). Trimming removed 1 base from V and 9 bases from J; junction bases left unmatched: 12. In DNA form, the CDR3 reads TGTGCCTGGAGTGGGCGGACAGGTTACAGAGTGCAGTACTTC. This codes for CAWSGRTGYRVQYF.

The V and J genes are TRBV5-1 and TRBJ2-7, with a tentative D call TRBD2 (5 bases). V was shortened by 6 bases and J by 6 bases, with 22 bases between the two germline ends. This CDR3 is built from 15 residues. Germline CDR1 reads SGHRS; CDR2 reads YFSETQ. CDR3 in DNA: TGCGCCAGCACCAAAATGCCCGGGGAACTAGGCGAGCAGTACTTC. The encoded protein is CASTKMPGELGEQYF. Based on the CDR3 plus reference TRBV5-1 and TRBJ2-7, the full variable domain is KAGVTQTPRYLIKTRGQQVTLSCSPISGHRSVSWYQQTPGQGLQFLFEYFSETQRNKGNFPGRFSGRQFSNSRSEMNVSTLELGDSALYLCASTKMPGELGEQYFGPGTRLTVT.

This chain joins TRBV7-2 and TRBJ2-7; a weak D match, TRBD2 (6 bases). The V end was cut by 2 bases, the J end by 2 bases, with 10 bases between. Germline values: CDR1 SGHTA, CDR2 FQGNSA. The CDR3 covers 14 residues. CDR3 DNA sequence: TGTGCCAGCAGCTTAATGACGGGGGCCTACGAGCAGTACTTC. Protein sequence: CASSLMTGAYEQYF.

This chain links TRBV15 with TRBJ2-3; D might be TRBD2 (6 bases). The CDR3 sequence is 15 residues long. In germline, CDR1 is LNHNV, CDR2 YYDKDF (reference sequence). Trimming removed 1 base at V and 2 bases at J, with 10 bases between. The CDR3 DNA reads as TGTGCCACCAGCAGAGGTGGCGGGATCACAGATACGCAGTATTTT. Translated, it gives CATSRGGGITDTQYF.

The chain employs TRBV11-2 and TRBJ1-1, with 7 bases matching TRBD1. Germline-derived CDR1 and CDR2 are SGHAT and FQNNGV. The V and J ends lost 3 bases and 5 bases, in that order; junction bases with no gene match: 6. The CDR3 consists of 14 residues. CDR3 protein: CASSFNRGGTEAFF. The CDR3 DNA follows: TGTGCCAGCAGCTTTAACAGGGGTGGGACTGAAGCTTTCTTT.

The rearrangement joins TRBV6-6 to TRBJ1-5, with D perhaps matching TRBD1 (6 bases). V was shortened by 2 bases and J by 5 bases, with 13 bases between the two germline ends. The CDR3 contains 15 residues. CDR1 and CDR2 from the germline V gene are MNHNY and SVGAGI (reference sequence). The CDR3 reads CASSYGQPSYQPQHF. CDR3 in DNA: TGTGCCAGCAGTTACGGACAGCCCTCCTATCAGCCCCAGCATTTT.

The chain is built from TRBV2 and TRBJ2-3, with TRBD2 matching over 9 bases. Germline V gene sequence: CDR1 SNHLY, CDR2 FYNNEI. V trimming: 4 bases; J trimming: 2 bases; junction bases outside the gene matches: 7. This CDR3 is 16 amino acids long. In DNA form, the CDR3 reads TGTGCCAGCAGTGGATCGGGCGGGAGGGTCACAGATACGCAGTATTTT. Protein product: CASSGSGGRVTDTQYF.

The chain is built from TRBV7-2 and TRBJ2-5, with D possibly TRBD2 on 5 matching bases. The germline gives CDR1 SGHTA, CDR2 FQGNSA. The CDR3 runs to 14 residues. V was pared by 7 bases and J by 9 bases, with 21 bases between. The CDR3 loop reads CASNVGQSVGAQYF. In DNA, the CDR3 is TGTGCCAGCAACGTGGGCCAATCGGTCGGGGCCCAGTACTTC.

The chain is built from TRBV28 and TRBJ1-5, with D hard to call. CDR1 is MDHEN and CDR2 is SYDVKM in the germline V gene. CDR3 size: 11 residues. Trimming pared 5 bases from V and 9 bases from J, leaving 8 bases between. The CDR3 coding sequence is TGTGCCAGCAGTGTGGGTGTGCCCCAGCATTTT. Protein: CASSVGVPQHF.

A word on this clone: The junction departs from the called germline gene at one end, perhaps through a read error. The V call is TRBV7-3, the J call TRBJ2-4, with D possibly being TRBD1 or TRBD2 (6 bases each). The germline V gene encodes CDR1 SGHTA and CDR2 FQGTGA. The CDR3 loop spans 12 amino acids. The CDR3 DNA is TGTGCCAGCAGCCAATCGCGGGACACGAAGTGCTTC. Encoded protein: CASSQSRDTKCF. The variable domain in full, completed from reference TRBV7-3 and TRBJ2-4, reads GAGVSQTPSNKVTEKGKYVELRCDPISGHTALYWYRQSLGQGPEFLIYFQGTGAADDSGLPNDRFFAVRPEGSVSTLKIQRTERGDSAVYLCASSQSRDTKCFGAGTRLSVL.

The CDR3 DNA is TGTGCCAGCTCACGGGACAGGGGGCGCGAGCAGTACTTC. As protein: CASSRDRGREQYF. The V and J genes are TRBV18 and TRBJ2-7, with 12 bases identical to TRBD1. The V segment lost 4 bases and the J segment 6 bases; nucleotides outside the gene matches: 1. Germline V gives CDR1 KGHSH, CDR2 LQKENI. The CDR3 totals 13 residues. The full variable domain, completed using reference TRBV18 and TRBJ2-7, is NAGVMQNPRHLVRRRGQEARLRCSPMKGHSHVYWYRQLPEEGLKFMVYLQKENIIDESGMPKERFSAEFPKEGPSILRIQQVVRGDSAAYFCASSRDRGREQYFGPGTRLTVT.

About this clone itself: A read error is possible here, since a much larger clone lies one base away. V gene TRBV6-6 combines with J gene TRBJ2-2; 8 bases fit TRBD1. This CDR3 region has 15 residues. The germline gives CDR1 MNHNY, CDR2 SVGAGI (reference sequence). The trim removed 6 bases at V and 1 base at J, leaving 4 bases unmatched. Here the CDR3 reads CASRTDRVNTGELFF. CDR3 bases: TGTGCCAGCAGGACGGACAGGGTGAACACCGGGGAGCTGTTTTTT.

The CDR3: CATSRDNRVNTGELFF. The CDR3 coding sequence is TGTGCCACCAGCAGAGATAACAGGGTAAACACCGGGGAGCTGTTTTTT. This chain joins TRBV15 and TRBJ2-2; D is perhaps TRBD1 (6 bases). Germline V gene sequence: CDR1 LNHNV, CDR2 YYDKDF (reference sequence). Trimming cost V 0 bases and J 2 bases, with 10 bases left between them. The CDR3 runs 16 residues.

The rearrangement links TRBV11-3 to TRBJ2-2; TRBD2 is a possible D gene (5 bases). This CDR3 comprises 17 residues. The V gene's germline CDR1 is SGHNT and CDR2 YENEEA. The V end lost 6 bases, the J end lost 4 bases, and 21 bases lay between the germline ends. CDR3 in amino acids: CASSHTSGISTTGELFF. CDR3 DNA sequence: TGTGCCAGCAGTCACACGTCCGGGATTTCGACCACCGGGGAGCTGTTTTTT.

The chain uses TRBV5-1 and TRBJ2-3; D possibly matches TRBD1 or TRBD2 (5 bases each). V was trimmed by 0 bases and J by 1 base, leaving 15 bases between them. The germline gives CDR1 SGHRS, CDR2 YFSETQ. The CDR3 contains 17 residues. The CDR3 loop is CASSLDPRARGTDTQYF. The CDR3 nucleotides are TGCGCCAGCAGCTTGGACCCCAGGGCGCGGGGCACAGATACGCAGTATTTT.

The rearrangement joins TRBV18 to TRBJ2-4, with D possibly TRBD2 on 6 matching bases. CDR1 and CDR2 (germline): KGHSH, LQKENI. The CDR3 has 18 amino acids. Deletions cut 1 base from V and 1 base from J, with 17 bases between. The CDR3 here is CASSPQGRPGVAKNIQYF. CDR3 bases: TGTGCCAGCTCACCACAGGGAAGGCCGGGGGTGGCCAAAAACATTCAGTACTTC.

V and J are TRBV18 and TRBJ2-4, with 9 nucleotides matching TRBD2. Losses at the gene ends were 2 bases for V and 1 base for J; bases not matched to a gene: 3. This CDR3 has 16 amino acids. Germline V gene data show CDR1 as KGHSH and CDR2 as LQKENI. DNA for the CDR3: TGTGCCAGCTCACCAACTAGCGGGCTGGCCAAAAACATTCAGTACTTC. Amino acids: CASSPTSGLAKNIQYF.

The rearrangement links TRBV27 to TRBJ1-1; D gene uncertain. V was shortened by 2 bases and J by 0 bases, with 13 bases between the two germline ends. The CDR3 loop spans 16 amino acids. From germline, CDR1 is MNHEY and CDR2 SMNVEV (reference sequence). The CDR3 DNA is TGTGCCAGCAGTTTACTTCCCCCTCTAGTGAACACTGAAGCTTTCTTT. Translating gives CASSLLPPLVNTEAFF.

J is TRBJ2-3 and V is TRBV28; D not resolved. V shed 7 bases and J shed 0 bases, with 11 bases lying between them. Germline loops: CDR1 MDHEN, CDR2 SYDVKM. The CDR3 spans 14 residues. The CDR3 nucleotides are TGTGCCAGCATCTATCTGGGGAGCACAGATACGCAGTATTTT. Translated, it gives CASIYLGSTDTQYF.